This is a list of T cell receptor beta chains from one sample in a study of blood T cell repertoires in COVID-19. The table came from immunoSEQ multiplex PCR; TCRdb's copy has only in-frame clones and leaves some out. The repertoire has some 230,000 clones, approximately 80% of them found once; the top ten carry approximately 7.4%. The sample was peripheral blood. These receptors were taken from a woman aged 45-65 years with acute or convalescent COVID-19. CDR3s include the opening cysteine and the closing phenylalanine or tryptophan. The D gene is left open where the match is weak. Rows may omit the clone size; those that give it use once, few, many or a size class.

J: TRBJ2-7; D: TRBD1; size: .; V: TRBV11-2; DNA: TGTGCCAGCAGCCCCGGGACAGCCTCCTACGAGCAGTACTTC; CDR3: CASSPGTASYEQYF
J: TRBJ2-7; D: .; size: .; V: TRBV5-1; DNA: TGCGCCAGCAGCTTGCCGAGCGACGAGCAGTACTTC; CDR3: CASSLPSDEQYF
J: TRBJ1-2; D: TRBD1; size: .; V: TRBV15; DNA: TGTGCCACCAGCAGGGGGGCAGGGGGACAAGCTAACTATGGCTACACCTTC; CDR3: CATSRGAGGQANYGYTF
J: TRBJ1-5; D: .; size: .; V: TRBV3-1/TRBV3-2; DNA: TGTGCCAGCAGCCAAGATCTGCAGTTCAATCAGCCCCAGCATTTT; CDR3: CASSQDLQFNQPQHF
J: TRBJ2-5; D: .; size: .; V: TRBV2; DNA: TGTGCCAGCAGTGAAAACAGGGTAGAGACCCAGTACTTC; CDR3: CASSENRVETQYF
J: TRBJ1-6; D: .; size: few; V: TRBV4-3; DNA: TGCGCCAGCAGACAGGGTTGGGATTCACCCCTCCACTTT; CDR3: CASRQGWDSPLHF
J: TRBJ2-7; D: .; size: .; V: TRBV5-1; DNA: TGCGCCAGCAGCTTCGGTGGGGGCGCCCCCGACGAGCAGTACTTC; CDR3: CASSFGGGAPDEQYF
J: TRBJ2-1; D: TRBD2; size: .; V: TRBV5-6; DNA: TGTGCCAGCAGCCCAGTGACTAGCGGGATATCCAATGAGCAGTTCTTC; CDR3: CASSPVTSGISNEQFF
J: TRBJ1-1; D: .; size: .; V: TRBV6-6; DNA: TGTGCCAGCAGTACCCACGCGCAGGGAGGTGGCACTGAAGCTTTCTTT; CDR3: CASSTHAQGGGTEAFF
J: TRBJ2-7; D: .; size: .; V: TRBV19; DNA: TGTGCCAGTAGTACAGGGGGGCATAAGGGAGAGCAGTACTTC; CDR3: CASSTGGHKGEQYF
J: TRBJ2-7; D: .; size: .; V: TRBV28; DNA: TGTGCCAGCAGTTTATCGGGGGGCAAAAAAGACGAGCAGTACTTC; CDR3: CASSLSGGKKDEQYF
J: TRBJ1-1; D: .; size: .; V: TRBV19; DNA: TGTGCCAGTAGTGCTATCGTGACGGGCACTGAAGCTTTCTTT; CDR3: CASSAIVTGTEAFF
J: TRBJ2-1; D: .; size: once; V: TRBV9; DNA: TGTGCCAGCAGCGCCCCGGGTACCTACAATGAGCAGTTCTTC; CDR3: CASSAPGTYNEQFF
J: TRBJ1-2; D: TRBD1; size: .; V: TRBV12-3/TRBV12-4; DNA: TGTGCCAGTAGGACAGGGGCCGGCTACACCTTC; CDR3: CASRTGAGYTF
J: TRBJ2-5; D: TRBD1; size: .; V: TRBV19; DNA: TGTGCCAGTAGTATCGGGGGCAGGGGGCTAAGAGAAGAGACCCAGTACTTC; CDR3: CASSIGGRGLREETQYF
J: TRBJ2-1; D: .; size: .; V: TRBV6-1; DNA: TGTGCCAGCAGTGAAGCGGGACTGTACAATGAGCAGTTCTTC; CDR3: CASSEAGLYNEQFF
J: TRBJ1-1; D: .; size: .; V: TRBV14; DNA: TGTGCCAGCAGCCGAGCCAATTCGAACACTGAAGCTTTCTTT; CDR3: CASSRANSNTEAFF
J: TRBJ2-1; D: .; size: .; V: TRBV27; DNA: TGTGCAAGTTGGCGGACCTACAATGAGCAGTTCTTC; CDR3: CASWRTYNEQFF
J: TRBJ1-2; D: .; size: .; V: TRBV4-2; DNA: TGTGCCAGCAGCCAAGATGGTGGCGGGGACTATGGCTACACCTTC; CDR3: CASSQDGGGDYGYTF
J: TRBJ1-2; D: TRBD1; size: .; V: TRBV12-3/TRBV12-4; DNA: TGTGCCAGCAGTCCGGGGACAGCTAATGGCTACACCTTC; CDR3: CASSPGTANGYTF
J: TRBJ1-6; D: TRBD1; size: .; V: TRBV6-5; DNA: TGTGCCAGCACAAAGGGACAGGGGAGTTCACCCCTCCACTTT; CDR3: CASTKGQGSSPLHF
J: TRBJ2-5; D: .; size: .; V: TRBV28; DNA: TGTGCCAGCAACCCGGGTGGCCAAGAGACCCAGTACTTC; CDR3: CASNPGGQETQYF
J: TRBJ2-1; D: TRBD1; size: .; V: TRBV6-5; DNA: TGTGCCAGCAGTTACACGGGACAGGGGGGTAATGAGCAGTTCTTC; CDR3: CASSYTGQGGNEQFF
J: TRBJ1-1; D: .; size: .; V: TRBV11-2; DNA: TGTGCCAGCAGCGTCTACACTGAAGCTTTCTTT; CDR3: CASSVYTEAFF
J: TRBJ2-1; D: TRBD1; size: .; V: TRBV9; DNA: TGTGCCAGCAGCGGGGGACAGTCTTTAAGTGAGCAGTTCTTC; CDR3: CASSGGQSLSEQFF
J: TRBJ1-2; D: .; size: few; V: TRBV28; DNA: TGTGCCAGCACGGGGTACTATGGCTACACCTTC; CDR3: CASTGYYGYTF
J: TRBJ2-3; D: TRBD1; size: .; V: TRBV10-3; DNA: TGTGCCATCAGTCCCACCGGGACAGGCGCAATCACAGATACGCAGTATTTT; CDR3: CAISPTGTGAITDTQYF
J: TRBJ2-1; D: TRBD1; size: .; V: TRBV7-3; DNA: TGTGCCAGCAACACCGGGACAGGGGGCAATGAGCAGTTCTTC; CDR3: CASNTGTGGNEQFF
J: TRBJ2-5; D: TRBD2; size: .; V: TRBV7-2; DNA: TGTGCCAGCAGCTTGGGACTAGCGGGGGGCCCGGGATACTTC; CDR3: CASSLGLAGGPGYF
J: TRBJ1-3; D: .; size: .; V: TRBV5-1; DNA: TGCGCCAGCAGCGACGACAGCTCTGGAAACACCATATATTTT; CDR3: CASSDDSSGNTIYF
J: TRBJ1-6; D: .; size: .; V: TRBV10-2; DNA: TGCGCCAGCCAACCGGGTGTATCCTATAATTCACCCCTCCACTTT; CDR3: CASQPGVSYNSPLHF
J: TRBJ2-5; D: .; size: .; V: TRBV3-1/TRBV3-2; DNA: TGTGCCAGCAGCCCCAGGGGAGAGACCCAGTACTTC; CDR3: CASSPRGETQYF
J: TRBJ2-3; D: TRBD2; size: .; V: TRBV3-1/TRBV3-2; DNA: TGTGCCAGCAGCCTTAAGCGGGGTAACACAGATACGCAGTATTTT; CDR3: CASSLKRGNTDTQYF
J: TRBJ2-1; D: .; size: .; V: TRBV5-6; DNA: TGTGCCAGCAGCTTGTTAAGCTTCAATGAGCAGTTCTTC; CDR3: CASSLLSFNEQFF
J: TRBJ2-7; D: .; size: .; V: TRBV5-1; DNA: TGCGCCAGCAGCCGATCCGGTACCTACGAGCAGTACTTC; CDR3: CASSRSGTYEQYF
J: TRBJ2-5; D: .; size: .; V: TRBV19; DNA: TGTGCCAGTAGTTCCGAAGAGACCCAGTACTTC; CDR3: CASSSEETQYF
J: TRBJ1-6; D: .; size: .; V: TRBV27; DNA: TGTGCCAGCAGTTTAATCCAGGGCGTTGATTCACCCCTCCACTTT; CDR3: CASSLIQGVDSPLHF
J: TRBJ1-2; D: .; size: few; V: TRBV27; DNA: TGTGCCAGCAGTTACTCACCACTAGCGGGGGGCTCCCCGGATGGCTACACCTTC; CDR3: CASSYSPLAGGSPDGYTF
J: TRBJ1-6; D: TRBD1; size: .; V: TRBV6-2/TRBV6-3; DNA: TGTGCCAGCAGTAGAAGACAGGGAGCAAATTCACCCCTCCACTTT; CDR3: CASSRRQGANSPLHF
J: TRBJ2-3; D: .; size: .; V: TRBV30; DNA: TGTGCCTGGGGTCGCGCGGCTCTTAGCACAGATACGCAGTATTTT; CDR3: CAWGRAALSTDTQYF
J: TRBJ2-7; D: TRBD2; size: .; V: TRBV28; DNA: TGTGCCAGCAGACCCGGGACTAGCTCCTACGAGCAGTACTTC; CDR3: CASRPGTSSYEQYF
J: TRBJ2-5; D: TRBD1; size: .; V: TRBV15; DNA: TGTGCCACCAGCAGGAATTCAGGGGGCGGGGAGACCCAGTACTTC; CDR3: CATSRNSGGGETQYF